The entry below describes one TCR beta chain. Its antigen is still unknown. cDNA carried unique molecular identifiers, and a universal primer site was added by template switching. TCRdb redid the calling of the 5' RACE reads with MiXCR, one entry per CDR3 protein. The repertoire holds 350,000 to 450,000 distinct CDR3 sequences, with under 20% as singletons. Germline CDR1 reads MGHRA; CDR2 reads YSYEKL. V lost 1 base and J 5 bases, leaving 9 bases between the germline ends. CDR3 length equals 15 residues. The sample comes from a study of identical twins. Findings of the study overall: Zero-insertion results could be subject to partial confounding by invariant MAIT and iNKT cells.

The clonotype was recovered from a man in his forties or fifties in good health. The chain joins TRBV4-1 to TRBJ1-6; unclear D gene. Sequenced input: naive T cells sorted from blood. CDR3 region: CASSQVRIDNSPLHF. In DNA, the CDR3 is TGCGCCAGCAGCCAAGTCAGGATTGATAATTCACCCCTCCACTTT.